The 19 T cell receptor beta chains reported below all come from one sample, sequenced in a study of T-cell reconstitution after alpha-beta-depleted transplantation in children. TCRbeta library construction was performed incorporating unique molecular identifiers. MiXCR was run by TCRdb on the PCR reads, yielding one entry per CDR3 protein. The sample records about 980,000 distinct CDR3 sequences, about 26% being singletons. Material: PBMCs, mostly from graft donor cells, obtained 360 days after TCRalphabeta/CD19-depleted stem cell transplant. The receptors stem from a boy in the first two years of life who had a stem cell transplant for SCID, so the T cells may come from the graft donor.

This clonotype came up a few times. The rearrangement uses TRBV20-1 and TRBJ2-7; 10 bases are a match to TRBD1. The CDR3 is made up of 15 amino acids. CDR1 DFQATT and CDR2 SNEGSKA come from the germline V gene (reference sequence). The V and J ends lost 2 bases and 3 bases, in that order; junction bases with no gene match: 7. The chain's CDR3 is CSARSGTGARYEQYF. The CDR3 DNA sequence: TGCAGTGCTAGATCCGGGACAGGGGCACGCTACGAGCAGTACTTC.

The CDR3 DNA sequence: TGTGCCAGCAGCCTGGGGCCCAAGGGGTCGGATACGCAGTATTTT. Protein product: CASSLGPKGSDTQYF. J is TRBJ2-3 and V is TRBV5-6, with a possible D match to TRBD1 (5 bases). There are 15 residues in the CDR3. Germline assignment: CDR1 SGHDT and CDR2 YYEEEE. The ends were cut back, 4 bases at V and 6 bases at J, with 18 bases in the middle.

Here the CDR3 reads CASSRGQGATYGYTF. In DNA, the CDR3 is TGTGCCAGCAGCAGGGGACAGGGGGCCACCTATGGCTACACCTTC. This rearrangement joins TRBV12-3 or TRBV12-4 to TRBJ1-2; 12 nucleotides agree with TRBD1. The CDR3 loop spans 15 amino acids. The J segment lost 4 bases and the V segment lost 6 bases, leaving 6 bases of the junction unmatched.

This clonotype was observed a handful of times. The chain has TRBV7-2 and TRBJ1-2; TRBD1 matches 9 bases. After removal of 5 bases from V and 8 bases from J, the junction contained 9 bases not matched to a gene. CDR1 is SGHTA, CDR2 FQGNSA, per germline. This CDR3 region has 14 residues. The CDR3 DNA reads TGTGCCAGCAGCACCTGGACAGGGGATAAGGGCTACACCTTC. Encoded protein: CASSTWTGDKGYTF. The full variable domain, with the rest looked up from reference TRBV7-2 and TRBJ1-2, is GAGVSQSPSNKVTEKGKDVELRCDPISGHTALYWYRQSLGQGLEFLIYFQGNSAPDKSGLPSDRFSAERTGGSVSTLTIQRTQQEDSAVYLCASSTWTGDKGYTFGSGTRLTVV.

Written as DNA, the CDR3 is TGTGCCAGCAGCTACCTAGGACGGTTCGGAAACACCATATATTTT. This sequence encodes CASSYLGRFGNTIYF. The chain joins TRBV6-5 to TRBJ1-3; D call uncertain. The CDR3 is 15 amino acids. V lost 6 bases and J lost 4, with 16 bases in between. Germline V lookup: CDR1 MNHEY, CDR2 SVGAGI.

This chain uses TRBV20-1 with TRBJ2-7, with D tentatively TRBD2 (5 bases). The V gene lost 4 bases and the J gene lost 2 bases, with 15 bases spanning the gap. This CDR3 has 14 amino acids. CDR1 and CDR2 from the germline V gene are DFQATT and SNEGSKA (reference sequence). The CDR3 here is CSATRARATYEQYF. The CDR3 DNA is TGCAGTGCTACTAGGGCGCGGGCTACCTACGAGCAGTACTTC.

Ten or more counts support this clonotype. The V gene is TRBV29-1, the J gene TRBJ1-2; D possibly corresponds to TRBD1 (5 bases). The CDR3 is made up of 13 amino acids. Germline CDR1 SQVTM, CDR2 ANQGSEA. The germline V and J ends were trimmed by 6 bases and 5 bases, with 16 bases remaining between them. CDR3 region: CSVGPKGAYGYTF. For the CDR3, the DNA is TGCAGCGTAGGACCGAAAGGGGCATATGGCTACACCTTC.

A few counts support this clonotype. The CDR3 nucleotides read TGTGCCAGCAGAGACCAGGGGGCGCGAGAGACCCAGTACTTC. Protein product: CASRDQGARETQYF. The rearrangement joins TRBV12-3 or TRBV12-4 to TRBJ2-5, with 8 bases aligning to TRBD1. With V trimmed by 6 bases and J by 4 bases, 7 bases remained unmatched. CDR3 length equals 14 residues.

In its sample, this clonotype was seen a few times. At one of its ends the junction is not consistent with the germline gene, which may arise from a read error. The chain combines TRBV29-1 with TRBJ2-7; D is unclear. The CDR3 contains 13 residues. Germline values: CDR1 SQVTM, CDR2 ANQGSEA. This CDR3 is CSVKDGSSYEQYF. The DNA for the CDR3 is TGCAGCGTTAAAGACGGCAGCTCCTACGAGCAGTACTTC.

V gene TRBV2 combines with J gene TRBJ2-5; D might be TRBD1 (5 bases). Trimming stripped 4 bases from V and 4 bases from J, with 19 bases between. The CDR3 is 16 residues long. CDR1 is SNHLY, CDR2 FYNNEI, per germline. The CDR3 DNA is TGTGCCAGCAGTGTTGGATCAGGGCACCCGGTAGAGACCCAGTACTTC. It yields the protein CASSVGSGHPVETQYF.

The chain joins TRBV29-1 to TRBJ2-1, with D unresolved. V lost 5 bases and J 1 base, leaving 9 bases between the germline ends. The germline V gene encodes CDR1 SQVTM and CDR2 ANQGSEA. The CDR3 sequence is 13 residues long. DNA of the CDR3: TGCAGCGTTTCGGGCAAATCCTACAATGAGCAGTTCTTC. Protein: CSVSGKSYNEQFF.

The rearrangement joins TRBV9 to TRBJ2-1, with 9 bases identical to TRBD2. Germline loops: CDR1 SGDLS, CDR2 YYNGEE. The J segment lost 2 bases and the V segment lost 3 bases, leaving 15 bases of the junction unmatched. This CDR3 comprises 19 residues. CDR3 region: CASSATRGGSGGTYNEQFF. The CDR3 nucleotides are TGTGCCAGCAGCGCGACCCGAGGGGGTAGCGGGGGCACCTACAATGAGCAGTTCTTC.

J is TRBJ2-5 and V is TRBV12-3 or TRBV12-4, with D maybe TRBD2 (5 bases). Trimming left V 6 bases short and J 6 bases short, with 17 bases between. The CDR3 is 14 amino acids. In DNA form, the CDR3 reads TGTGCCAGCAGCTCCCCGCCGGGGATGAAGACCCAGTACTTC. It translates to CASSSPPGMKTQYF.

This clonotype turned up a few times. The CDR3 protein is CASSFLLPTGELFF. Written as DNA, the CDR3 is TGTGCCAGCAGTTTCCTACTCCCCACCGGGGAGCTGTTTTTT. The V call is TRBV12-3 or TRBV12-4, the J call TRBJ2-2; D uncertain. V lost 3 bases and J 4 bases, leaving 9 bases between the germline ends. The CDR3 extends over 14 amino acids.

The J gene is TRBJ2-3, the V gene TRBV18, with 9 bases lining up with TRBD2. CDR1 and CDR2 (germline): KGHSH, LQKENI. This CDR3 spans 17 amino acids. J lost 0 bases, V lost 6 bases, and 10 bases had no gene match. DNA of the CDR3: TGTGCCAGCTCTCAACTCCTAGCGGGGACTAGCACAGATACGCAGTATTTT. Translating it yields CASSQLLAGTSTDTQYF. Drawing the rest from reference TRBV18 and TRBJ2-3, the complete variable domain is NAGVMQNPRHLVRRRGQEARLRCSPMKGHSHVYWYRQLPEEGLKFMVYLQKENIIDESGMPKERFSAEFPKEGPSILRIQQVVRGDSAAYFCASSQLLAGTSTDTQYFGPGTRLTVL.

This sequence joins TRBV18 and TRBJ1-4; no clear D gene. Trimming removed 3 bases at V and 14 bases at J, with 22 bases between. The V gene's germline CDR1 is KGHSH and CDR2 LQKENI. This CDR3 spans 15 amino acids. The CDR3 DNA reads TGTGCCAGCTCACCTTATGAGGACGCCGTAAAAGGGCTGTTTTTT. Protein sequence: CASSPYEDAVKGLFF. Filled out from reference TRBV18 and TRBJ1-4, the complete variable domain reads NAGVMQNPRHLVRRRGQEARLRCSPMKGHSHVYWYRQLPEEGLKFMVYLQKENIIDESGMPKERFSAEFPKEGPSILRIQQVVRGDSAAYFCASSPYEDAVKGLFFGSGTQLSVL.

This clonotype appeared a few times. The chain carries TRBV12-3 or TRBV12-4 and TRBJ2-1; 14 nucleotides line up with TRBD2. This CDR3 spans 15 amino acids. Trimming removed 6 bases from V and 9 bases from J; junction bases left unmatched: 7. The CDR3 sequence is CASSIPGLAGVEQFF. Here the CDR3 DNA reads TGTGCCAGCAGCATCCCGGGACTAGCGGGGGTTGAGCAGTTCTTC.

The chain combines TRBV20-1 with TRBJ2-3; the D is unclear. Trimming shortened V by 6 bases and J by 5 bases, and 18 bases separated the two germline ends. Germline values: CDR1 DFQATT, CDR2 SNEGSKA (reference sequence). This CDR3 region has 14 residues. The CDR3 DNA follows: TGCAGTGCCCTATTAGGGTCTCGGCAAGATACGCAGTATTTT. This translates into CSALLGSRQDTQYF.

In this sample, this clonotype turned up many times. The gene calls are TRBV29-1 and TRBJ2-2, with D tentatively TRBD2 (6 bases). Germline CDR1 SQVTM, CDR2 ANQGSEA. Trimming removed 1 base from V and 1 base from J, with 7 bases in between. The CDR3 spans 14 residues. CDR3 residues: CSVEAGGNTGELFF. CDR3 nucleotides: TGCAGCGTTGAAGCCGGGGGGAACACCGGGGAGCTGTTTTTT.